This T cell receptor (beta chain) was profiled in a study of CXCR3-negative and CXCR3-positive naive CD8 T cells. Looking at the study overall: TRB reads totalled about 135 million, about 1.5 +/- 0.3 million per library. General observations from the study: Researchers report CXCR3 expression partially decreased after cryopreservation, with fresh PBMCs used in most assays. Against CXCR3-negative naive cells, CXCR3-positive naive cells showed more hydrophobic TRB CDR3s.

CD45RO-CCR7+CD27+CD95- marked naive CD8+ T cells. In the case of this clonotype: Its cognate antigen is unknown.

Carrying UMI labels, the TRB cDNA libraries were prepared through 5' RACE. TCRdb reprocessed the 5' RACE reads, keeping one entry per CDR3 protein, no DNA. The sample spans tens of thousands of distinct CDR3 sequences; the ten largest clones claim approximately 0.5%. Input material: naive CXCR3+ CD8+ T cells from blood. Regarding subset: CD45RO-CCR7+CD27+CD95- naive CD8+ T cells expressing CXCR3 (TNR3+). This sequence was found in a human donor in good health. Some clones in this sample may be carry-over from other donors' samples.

This CDR3 is CPGGEPDYYNEQFF. The V gene is TRBV6-8, the J gene TRBJ2-1. The CDR3 is made up of 14 amino acids. Germline assignment: CDR1 MNHGY and CDR2 SAAAGT.